These T cell receptor beta chains were read from a single sample in a study of lymphopenia after photon versus proton radiotherapy. Assay used: immunoSEQ multiplex PCR; TCRdb lists only in-frame clones, some missing. The repertoire has around 64,000 clones, under 95% of them found once; the top ten carry about 2%. This specimen was peripheral blood, taken from a patient treated with photon-based radiotherapy. The receptors were sampled from a woman aged 40 to 50 with cholangiocarcinoma. Each CDR3 is given with its conserved first and last residue. A D gene is named only where the DNA matches it firmly. Not all rows give a size; the values are once, few, many and, for expanded clones, a class.

V: TRBV14; D: -; J: TRBJ1-2; size: once; DNA: TGTGCCAGCAGCCACATTCGTGGTGGCTACACCTTC; CDR3: CASSHIRGGYTF
V: TRBV7-9; D: -; J: TRBJ1-3; size: -; DNA: TGTGCCAGCAGCACGGGTGGCTCTGGAAACACCATATATTTT; CDR3: CASSTGGSGNTIYF
V: TRBV7-9; D: -; J: TRBJ1-2; size: -; DNA: TGTGCCAGCAGCTTAGCGCACACAGGTTATGGCTACACCTTC; CDR3: CASSLAHTGYGYTF
V: TRBV10-2; D: -; J: TRBJ1-5; size: -; DNA: TGCGCCAGCAGTAGCCCGTATAGCAATCAGCCCCAGCATTTT; CDR3: CASSSPYSNQPQHF
V: TRBV28; D: -; J: TRBJ1-2; size: -; DNA: TGTGCCAGCAGTTTTTTCACCTCCAGGGAGGTTAGCTACACCTTC; CDR3: CASSFFTSREVSYTF
V: TRBV30; D: TRBD1; J: TRBJ1-1; size: -; DNA: TGTGCCTGGAGTGGGACAGGGGGCACTGAAGCTTTCTTT; CDR3: CAWSGTGGTEAFF
V: TRBV30; D: -; J: TRBJ2-7; size: -; DNA: TGTGCCTGGAGTCCTGGATTAACCAGGGGTAAGGACGAGCAGTACTTC; CDR3: CAWSPGLTRGKDEQYF
V: TRBV7-8; D: TRBD2; J: TRBJ2-7; size: -; DNA: TGTGCCAGCAGCTCATTCTCTAGCGGGGGGGCCTACGAGCAGTACTTC; CDR3: CASSSFSSGGAYEQYF
V: TRBV29-1; D: TRBD1; J: TRBJ2-4; size: -; DNA: TGCAGCGTAATTGGACAGGGCCAGGAAAACATTCAGTACTTC; CDR3: CSVIGQGQENIQYF
V: TRBV9; D: -; J: TRBJ2-3; size: once; DNA: TGTGCCAGCAGTGGAGGGGGAGGGGATGGCACAGATACGCAGTATTTT; CDR3: CASSGGGGDGTDTQYF
V: TRBV18; D: -; J: TRBJ1-1; size: -; DNA: TGTGCCAGCTCATCTAAGACCGGTTGGACTGAAGCTTTCTTT; CDR3: CASSSKTGWTEAFF
V: TRBV27; D: TRBD2; J: TRBJ2-1; size: -; DNA: TGTGCCAGCAGTTCACTCGGAGCGGGAGGGCCGGTGAATGAGCAGTTCTTC; CDR3: CASSSLGAGGPVNEQFF
V: TRBV19; D: -; J: TRBJ1-2; size: -; DNA: TGTGCCAGTAGCGGGGGGGCCAACTATGGCTACACCTTC; CDR3: CASSGGANYGYTF
V: TRBV5-1; D: -; J: TRBJ2-3; size: -; DNA: TGCGCCAGCAGCCGGCCAGATTCTAGCGATACGCAGTATTTT; CDR3: CASSRPDSSDTQYF
V: TRBV15; D: -; J: TRBJ1-1; size: -; DNA: TGTGCCACCAGCTCCTTGAGGGCAGGGGAAAAGAACACTGAAGCTTTCTTT; CDR3: CATSSLRAGEKNTEAFF
V: TRBV5-4; D: TRBD1; J: TRBJ2-3; size: -; DNA: TGTGCCAGCAGCTTCCGGGACAGGGGCACAGATACGCAGTATTTT; CDR3: CASSFRDRGTDTQYF
V: TRBV6-5; D: TRBD1; J: TRBJ1-2; size: -; DNA: TGTGCCAGCAGTTTAAAGACAGGGTCGTATCTTGGCTACACCTTC; CDR3: CASSLKTGSYLGYTF
V: TRBV27; D: TRBD2; J: TRBJ2-7; size: -; DNA: TGTGCCAGCAGTTTCTCTCCGGGACTACGTTACGAGCAGTACTTC; CDR3: CASSFSPGLRYEQYF
V: TRBV5-1; D: -; J: TRBJ1-1; size: -; DNA: TGCGCCAGCAGCTTGGTTGGGGCCTTGAACACTGAAGCTTTCTTT; CDR3: CASSLVGALNTEAFF
V: TRBV28; D: -; J: TRBJ1-3; size: -; DNA: TGTGCCAGCAGTTTAGCCCGACACACCATATATTTT; CDR3: CASSLARHTIYF
V: TRBV28; D: TRBD1; J: TRBJ1-4; size: -; DNA: TGTGCCAGCAGCCCAAGGGAGGGGGCTGCTAATGAAAAACTGTTTTTT; CDR3: CASSPREGAANEKLFF
V: TRBV19; D: -; J: TRBJ1-1; size: -; DNA: TGTGCCAGTAGTATAGATGCAGCAATGAACACTGAAGCTTTCTTT; CDR3: CASSIDAAMNTEAFF
V: TRBV28; D: -; J: TRBJ1-1; size: -; DNA: TGTGCCAGCAGTGAAGCAGGGTGGGGAAACACTGAAGCTTTCTTT; CDR3: CASSEAGWGNTEAFF
V: TRBV2; D: TRBD1; J: TRBJ2-1; size: -; DNA: TGTGCCAGCACAGGGGGACCCTCCTACAATGAGCAGTTCTTC; CDR3: CASTGGPSYNEQFF
V: TRBV7-8; D: -; J: TRBJ2-1; size: -; DNA: TGTGCCAGCAGCTTTTATTCATCATCCCCCAATGAGCAGTTCTTC; CDR3: CASSFYSSSPNEQFF
V: TRBV19; D: TRBD1; J: TRBJ2-3; size: once; DNA: TGTGCCAGTAGTTCCCACCGGGACAGGGGCACAGATACGCAGTATTTT; CDR3: CASSSHRDRGTDTQYF
V: TRBV6-1; D: TRBD2; J: TRBJ2-1; size: -; DNA: TGTGCCAGCATTGGACTAGTCGAGGGTGAGCAGTTCTTC; CDR3: CASIGLVEGEQFF
V: TRBV18; D: TRBD1; J: TRBJ2-7; size: -; DNA: TGTGCCAGCTCACCACCGGGACAGGTCTACGAGCAGTACTTC; CDR3: CASSPPGQVYEQYF
V: TRBV6-5; D: -; J: TRBJ1-1; size: once; DNA: TGTGCCAGCAGTAGCGGGATGAACACTGAAGCTTTCTTT; CDR3: CASSSGMNTEAFF
V: TRBV5-1; D: -; J: TRBJ1-2; size: -; DNA: TGCGCCAGCGAGACGGGGACCACCCTGGGAAACTACACCTTC; CDR3: CASETGTTLGNYTF
V: TRBV29-1; D: -; J: TRBJ2-2; size: -; DNA: TGCAGCGCCAGACAGGAAGAAAGTACCGGGGAGCTGTTTTTT; CDR3: CSARQEESTGELFF
V: TRBV6-5; D: -; J: TRBJ2-1; size: -; DNA: TGTGCCAGCAGTACTTACAATGAGCAGTTCTTC; CDR3: CASSTYNEQFF
V: TRBV13; D: -; J: TRBJ2-1; size: -; DNA: TGTGCCAGCAGCTTAAGGTCGGGGCAGGGAATGAGAGAGCAGTTCTTC; CDR3: CASSLRSGQGMREQFF
V: TRBV4-1; D: -; J: TRBJ1-2; size: -; DNA: TGCGCCAGCAGCCAAGAGTTCTTCTGGGCGGCGGCTGCGTATGGCTACACCTTC; CDR3: CASSQEFFWAAAAYGYTF
V: TRBV5-1; D: -; J: TRBJ2-1; size: -; DNA: TGCGCCAGCAGCCAGGTGAGCTCCTACAATGAGCAGTTCTTC; CDR3: CASSQVSSYNEQFF
V: TRBV7-9; D: -; J: TRBJ2-5; size: -; DNA: TGTGCCAGCAGCCACAGGGTCCAAGAGACCCAGTACTTC; CDR3: CASSHRVQETQYF
V: TRBV9; D: TRBD1; J: TRBJ2-1; size: -; DNA: TGTGCCAGCAGCATTAAAGCGGGGACAGGGGGCGCTTCAATCTACAATGAGCAGTTCTTC; CDR3: CASSIKAGTGGASIYNEQFF
V: TRBV11-2; D: TRBD1; J: TRBJ1-1; size: once; DNA: TGTGCCAGCAGCCTAACCGGGGACAGGCCTGCTGAAGCTTTCTTT; CDR3: CASSLTGDRPAEAFF
V: TRBV6-5; D: -; J: TRBJ1-2; size: -; DNA: TGTGCCAGCAGTCCCTTGGGTCAGGGACATGGCTACACCTTC; CDR3: CASSPLGQGHGYTF